The 26 T cell receptor beta chains below come from one sample, sequenced in a study of T-cell memory formation after mild COVID-19. TCRdb passed the 5' RACE reads through MiXCR, listing each CDR3 protein once. The sample holds more than 250,000 distinct CDR3 sequences, over 15% seen once. Input material: PBMCs or a T cell subset sorted from them (not recorded which). The receptors come from a man aged 18-30 years who had mild COVID-19 (a few samples of this study predate the infection). Cell type and time point are not known.

This clonotype was observed a few times. This chain connects TRBV6-2 or TRBV6-3 to TRBJ2-3; the D call may be TRBD1 or TRBD2 (6 bases each). CDR1 is MNHEY and CDR2 is SVGEGT in the germline V gene. V lost 6 bases, J lost 2 bases, and 18 bases lay in between. There are 16 residues in the CDR3. The DNA of the CDR3 is TGTGCCAGCAGCTCCCCCGTGGGGGGCTTCACAGATACGCAGTATTTT. This gives the protein CASSSPVGGFTDTQYF.

CDR3 nucleotide sequence: TGTGCCAGCAGCCCCGGCAGGCGGCTCTATGGCTACACCTTC. Translation: CASSPGRRLYGYTF. This chain uses TRBV6-2 or TRBV6-3 with TRBJ1-2; D call uncertain. The germline gives CDR1 MNHEY, CDR2 SVGEGT. V was clipped by 6 bases and J by 4 bases, with 15 bases between them. The CDR3 has 14 amino acids.

This clonotype was observed many times. This rearrangement joins TRBV12-3 or TRBV12-4 to TRBJ1-6; no firm D call. Trimming pared 5 bases from V and 3 bases from J, leaving 8 bases between. CDR3 size: 14 residues. In DNA form, the CDR3 reads TGTGCCAGCAGTGCCGGGAGCTATAATTCACCCCTCCACTTT. This gives the protein CASSAGSYNSPLHF.

The sample holds a few counts of this clonotype. V gene TRBV4-3 combines with J gene TRBJ2-6, with D possibly TRBD2 on 6 matching bases. Germline CDR1 is LGHNA and CDR2 is YSLEER. Deletions cut 4 bases from V and 2 bases from J, with 24 bases between. CDR3 size: 20 residues. The CDR3: CASSLAVIVGRRAGANVLTF. The CDR3, as DNA: TGCGCCAGCAGCCTAGCTGTAATCGTAGGGAGGCGGGCTGGGGCCAACGTCCTGACTTTC.

There are a few counts of this clonotype. V gene TRBV29-1 combines with J gene TRBJ2-5; D is possibly TRBD1 or TRBD2 (5 bases each). Trimming removed 3 bases from V and 4 bases from J, with 12 bases in between. The CDR3 spans 13 residues. Germline V gives CDR1 SQVTM, CDR2 ANQGSEA. This CDR3 is CSVDRAGRETQYF. The CDR3 coding sequence is TGCAGCGTTGATCGGGCAGGGAGAGAGACCCAGTACTTC.

Many counts were recorded for this clonotype. The chain couples TRBV6-4 to TRBJ2-1; the D gene could be TRBD1 or TRBD2 (6 bases each). CDR1 is MRHNA, CDR2 SNTAGT, per germline. Trimming shortened V by 0 bases and J by 0 bases, and 12 bases separated the two germline ends. The CDR3 extends over 17 amino acids. This CDR3 is CASSDSHEGGSYNEQFF. CDR3 bases: TGTGCCAGCAGTGACTCGCACGAGGGGGGCTCCTACAATGAGCAGTTCTTC.

This clonotype was counted only a few times. The V call is TRBV4-1, the J call TRBJ2-1, with D possibly TRBD1 on 5 matching bases. Germline CDR1 and CDR2: MGHRA and YSYEKL. The V end was cut by 4 bases, the J end by 6 bases, with 10 bases between. The CDR3 runs 13 residues. Here the CDR3 DNA reads TGCGCCAGCAGCCCTAGACAGATCAATGAGCAGTTCTTC. It yields the protein CASSPRQINEQFF.

This clonotype has only a few counts. This sequence joins TRBV7-2 and TRBJ1-1; D is perhaps TRBD1 (5 bases). V lost 5 bases and J 2 bases, leaving 12 bases between the germline ends. CDR1 is SGHTA, CDR2 FQGNSA, per germline. The length of the CDR3 is 14 residues. DNA of the CDR3: TGTGCCAGCAGCCCCACCAGGGCCAACACTGAAGCTTTCTTT. Amino acids: CASSPTRANTEAFF.

V gene TRBV2 combines with J gene TRBJ2-1; 9 nucleotides match TRBD2. The CDR3 is 14 amino acids. With V trimmed by 3 bases and J by 5 bases, 2 bases remained unmatched. The V gene's germline CDR1 is SNHLY and CDR2 FYNNEI. The CDR3 DNA sequence: TGTGCCAGCAGTGATAGCGGGGGCCACAATGAGCAGTTCTTC. It specifies CASSDSGGHNEQFF.

The J gene is TRBJ1-2, the V gene TRBV5-1, with D possibly TRBD1 on 5 matching bases. Trimming shortened V by 4 bases and J by 4 bases, and 14 bases separated the two germline ends. Germline V gene data show CDR1 as SGHRS and CDR2 as YFSETQ. This CDR3 comprises 14 residues. DNA for the CDR3: TGCGCCAGCAGCGCGCGGGACGCTAGCTATGGCTACACCTTC. It specifies CASSARDASYGYTF.

This clonotype was counted once. The chain carries TRBV20-1 and TRBJ2-3; D ambiguous. The CDR3 sequence is 13 residues long. With 0 bases removed from V and 3 bases from J, the gap between germline ends came to 7 bases. Germline CDR1 DFQATT, CDR2 SNEGSKA (reference sequence). CDR3 nucleotide sequence: TGCAGTGCTAGAGAGTCGCGGACAGATACGCAGTATTTT. Residues: CSARESRTDTQYF.

This clonotype was seen only a few times. V usage is TRBV12-3 or TRBV12-4 and J usage is TRBJ2-3; D is unresolved. The CDR3 is 14 residues long. Deletions cut 6 bases from V and 3 bases from J, with 13 bases between. The CDR3 protein is CASRSVQLTDTQYF. CDR3 DNA sequence: TGTGCCAGCAGATCGGTCCAACTAACAGATACGCAGTATTTT.

A few counts support this clonotype. The genes are TRBV11-3 and TRBJ2-2, with D tentatively TRBD2 (5 bases). V was shortened by 4 bases and J by 6 bases, with 6 bases between the two germline ends. The length of the CDR3 is 12 residues. Germline V gene lookup returns CDR1 SGHNT and CDR2 YENEEA. CDR3 residues: CASSWRAGELFF. The CDR3, as DNA: TGTGCCAGCAGCTGGCGGGCCGGGGAGCTGTTTTTT.

This clonotype was seen ten or more times. The J gene is TRBJ1-2, the V gene TRBV7-2, with 9 bases lining up with TRBD1. Germline CDR1 reads SGHTA; CDR2 reads FQGNSA. The CDR3 has 14 amino acids. Unmatched junction bases numbered 4, after V lost 5 bases and J lost 3 bases. The CDR3 spells CASSLGTGYYGYTF. As DNA, the CDR3 is TGTGCCAGCAGCCTGGGGACAGGGTACTATGGCTACACCTTC.

This chain joins TRBV4-3 and TRBJ1-1; D not resolved. The CDR3 has 14 amino acids. Trimming left V 0 bases short and J 1 base short, with 6 bases between. Germline V gene data show CDR1 as LGHNA and CDR2 as YSLEER. As DNA, the CDR3 is TGCGCCAGCAGCCAAGAAGCCGGGAACACTGAAGCTTTCTTT. It encodes CASSQEAGNTEAFF.

This clonotype has only a few counts. J is TRBJ2-7 and V is TRBV15; D gene unclear. The V gene's germline CDR1 is LNHNV and CDR2 YYDKDF (reference sequence). The CDR3 has 15 residues. V lost 1 base and J 3 bases, leaving 13 bases between the germline ends. The CDR3 reads CATSRGKYRDYEQYF. The CDR3 coding sequence is TGTGCCACCAGCAGAGGCAAATACAGAGACTACGAGCAGTACTTC.

The rearrangement joins TRBV7-9 to TRBJ2-5; 8 bases match TRBD1. Germline V CDR1 and CDR2: SEHNR, FQNEAQ (reference sequence). This CDR3 has 14 residues. With V trimmed by 4 bases and J by 4 bases, 5 bases remained unmatched. The DNA for the CDR3 is TGTGCCAGCAGCTCCGGGACAGGTGGAGAGACCCAGTACTTC. Protein: CASSSGTGGETQYF.

This clonotype was seen at least ten times. CDR3 coding DNA: TGTGCCAGCAGCTTAAGCCCCTACTACGAGCAGTACGTC. Translating gives CASSLSPYYEQYV. The rearrangement links TRBV7-2 to TRBJ2-7; D not certain. Trimming left V 2 bases short and J 3 bases short, with 8 bases between. The CDR3 spans 13 residues. Germline V gene sequence: CDR1 SGHTA, CDR2 FQGNSA.

This clonotype turned up a few times. The genes are TRBV19 and TRBJ2-2; D gene ambiguous. Germline V CDR1 and CDR2: LNHDA, SQIVND (reference sequence). The V gene lost 2 bases and the J gene lost 1 base, with 5 bases spanning the gap. The CDR3 is 14 residues long. The DNA of the CDR3 is TGTGCCAGTAGTATATTATGGAACACCGGGGAGCTGTTTTTT. Encoded protein: CASSILWNTGELFF.

As DNA, the CDR3 is TGTGCCAGCAGTTACCATTTGGGGATTGGCACTGAAGCTTTCTTT. It codes for CASSYHLGIGTEAFF. This sequence joins TRBV6-6 and TRBJ1-1; no firm D call. This CDR3 is built from 15 residues. Trimming left V 2 bases short and J 4 bases short, with 14 bases between. Germline-derived CDR1 and CDR2 are MNHNY and SVGAGI (reference sequence).

This clonotype was seen more than once but under ten times. V and J are TRBV20-1 and TRBJ1-2; 8 bases fit TRBD1. The germline CDR1 and CDR2 sequences are DFQATT and SNEGSKA (reference sequence). Trimming took 6 bases from V and 6 from J; bases not matched to a gene: 12. This CDR3 is 14 amino acids long. DNA for the CDR3: TGCAGTGCCACTCTCGGACAGGGAACTAATGGCTACACCTTC. As protein: CSATLGQGTNGYTF.

The chain carries TRBV20-1 and TRBJ1-1, with D possibly matching TRBD1 (6 bases). The CDR3 has 14 residues. The V end was cut by 6 bases, the J end by 0 bases, with 14 bases between. The germline gives CDR1 DFQATT, CDR2 SNEGSKA (reference sequence). The DNA for the CDR3 is TGCAGTGCAAGGACAGTCACTATGAACACTGAAGCTTTCTTT. Its protein is CSARTVTMNTEAFF.

This clonotype was detected a few times. This chain links TRBV7-2 with TRBJ2-3, with D uncertain. Germline V gene lookup returns CDR1 SGHTA and CDR2 FQGNSA. This CDR3 is 13 amino acids long. CDR3 region: CANEANTGDTQYF. CDR3 coding DNA: TGTGCTAACGAGGCGAATACCGGAGATACGCAGTATTTT.

Regarding this clonotype: Its ends do not fully match the called genes, so a read error is possible. The chain couples TRBV4-2 to TRBJ2-2; TRBD2 matches 10 bases. The CDR3 is 15 residues long. CDR1 and CDR2 (germline): LGHNA, YNFKEQ. As DNA, the CDR3 is TGTGCCAGCAGCCCTAGCGGGGGCCTCAGCGGGAAGCTGTTTTTT. Protein product: CASSPSGGLSGKLFF.

This chain connects TRBV5-1 to TRBJ2-5; 7 bases match TRBD1. Trimming removed 2 bases from V and 11 bases from J; junction bases left unmatched: 9. Germline loops: CDR1 SGHRS, CDR2 YFSETQ. The CDR3 extends over 13 amino acids. The chain's CDR3 is CASSFFRGNEQYF. For the CDR3, the DNA is TGCGCCAGCAGCTTTTTCAGGGGGAATGAGCAGTACTTC.

On this clonotype itself: A single base separates this from a much larger clone, so it may be a read error. CDR3 sequence reads: CASSQPQGPSYEQYF. DNA for the CDR3: TGTGCCAGCAGCCAGCCCCAGGGGCCCTCCTACGAGCAGTACTTC. This rearrangement joins TRBV7-8 to TRBJ2-7; D might be TRBD1 (6 bases). Germline CDR1 and CDR2: SGHVS and FQNEAQ. This CDR3 is built from 15 residues. V was pared by 5 bases and J by 0 bases, with 14 bases between.